The text below deals with one T cell receptor beta chain. The CDR3 loop spans 16 amino acids. With 1 base clipped from V and 2 bases from J, the junction kept 4 bases outside the gene matches. Per the germline V gene, CDR1 is MNHNS and CDR2 is SASEGT. The sample belongs to a study of blood T cell repertoires in COVID-19. About the research overall: Nucleic acid was either cDNA or gDNA, and it came from T cells, B-cell-depleted T cells, or PBMCs.

In the authors' methods: The authors estimated nucleated cell counts from reference gene primer amplification. Repertoires were generated with immunoSEQ multiplex PCR, while TCRdb's copy carries only in-frame clones and drops some. The V and J calls and clone size come from that table; D and trimming were worked out from the DNA. The sample yields roughly 230,000 clones, approximately 85% seen once. The receptor's source is a man between 45 and 60 years old with COVID-19, enrolled during active disease. The sequenced sample consisted of peripheral blood. This chain joins TRBV6-1 and TRBJ2-2; 7 bases agree with TRBD1. Here the CDR3 reads CASSEGTGFNTGELFF. Here the CDR3 DNA reads TGTGCCAGCAGTGAAGGGACAGGATTTAACACCGGGGAGCTGTTTTTT.